The entry below describes one T cell receptor beta chain. Its antigen is not identified. Germline loops: CDR1 MNHNS, CDR2 SASEGT. The CDR3 has 14 amino acids. V gave up 4 bases and J gave up 0 bases, with 9 bases separating them. The primer mix had 60 Vbeta and 13 Jbeta primers. TCRdb's copy holds only in-frame clones and misses some; the assay was immunoSEQ multiplex PCR. The sample holds 150,000 to 200,000 clones, about 81% seen once. This entry is derived from a study of cytomegalovirus exposure and HLA in healthy donors. Study findings and constraints: The study carried out a later analysis of TCR beta sequences. It associated 16,951 of them with specific HLA alleles at a false discovery rate of 0.05.

The chain links TRBV6-1 to TRBJ2-5; a weak D match, TRBD1 (5 bases). The sequenced material came from PBMCs. The origin of this receptor is a woman aged 45-65 years in good health and CMV-seropositive. CDR3 sequence: CASSVGQNQETQYF. Here the CDR3 DNA reads TGTGCCAGCAGTGTGGGGCAGAACCAAGAGACCCAGTACTTC.